A single sample is the source of the 28 T cell receptor beta chains below, sequenced in a study of cytomegalovirus exposure and HLA in healthy donors. Both 60 Vbeta primers and 13 Jbeta primers went into the PCR. Only in-frame clones appear in the TCRdb table, and some are missing; sequencing was by immunoSEQ multiplex PCR. The sample contains over 100,000 clones, approximately 74% of which appear only once. Sequencing was performed on PBMCs. The source is a male donor in good health and CMV-seronegative.

This clone was detected once. This chain connects TRBV5-8 to TRBJ1-1; D is possibly TRBD1 (6 bases). This CDR3 region has 16 residues. Germline V gene lookup returns CDR1 SGHTS and CDR2 YDEGEE. V shed 4 bases and J shed 1 base, with 17 bases lying between them. The CDR3 region is CASSPGRGQRNTEAFF. The CDR3 DNA sequence: TGTGCCAGCAGCCCCGGTCGAGGACAGAGGAACACTGAAGCTTTCTTT.

This chain joins TRBV6-6 and TRBJ2-7; 8 bases match TRBD1. This CDR3 has 15 amino acids. V lost 2 bases, J lost 1 base, and 4 bases stayed unmatched. CDR1 is MNHNY and CDR2 is SVGAGI in the germline V gene (reference sequence). CDR3 nucleotide sequence: TGTGCCAGCAGTTACGGAACAGGGGGTTCCTACGAGCAGTACTTC. Protein product: CASSYGTGGSYEQYF.

The chain has TRBV29-1 and TRBJ2-7, with 10 bases identical to TRBD1. The J segment lost 5 bases and the V segment lost 6 bases, leaving 1 base of the junction unmatched. Germline loops: CDR1 SQVTM, CDR2 ANQGSEA. This CDR3 contains 11 residues. The CDR3 protein is CSVGQGDEQYF. Written as DNA, the CDR3 is TGCAGCGTCGGACAGGGGGACGAGCAGTACTTC.

Note on this clone: A read error may produce the germline difference seen at one junction end. The V call is TRBV7-2, the J call TRBJ2-5, with 8 bases identical to TRBD2. The CDR3 loop spans 13 amino acids. CDR1 SGHTA and CDR2 FQGNSA come from the germline V gene. The CDR3 sequence is CASIPGGTETQYF. The CDR3 DNA reads as TGTGCTAGCATCCCGGGAGGGACGGAGACCCAGTACTTC. The full variable domain, in which reference TRBV7-2 and TRBJ2-5 provide the parts outside the CDR3, is GAGVSQSPSNKVTEKGKDVELRCDPISGHTALYWYRQSLGQGLEFLIYFQGNSAPDKSGLPSDRFSAERTGGSVSTLTIQRTQQEDSAVYLCASIPGGTETQYFGPGTRLLVL.

The chain recombines TRBV27 with TRBJ2-7; D is uncertain. Trimming left V 0 bases short and J 6 bases short, with 12 bases between. Germline CDR1 is MNHEY and CDR2 is SMNVEV (reference sequence). The CDR3 consists of 14 residues. The CDR3 nucleotides read TGTGCCAGCAGTTTATCGGCGGTTCTCGCCGAGCAGTACTTC. Its translation is CASSLSAVLAEQYF.

This clone was found a few times. The V and J genes are TRBV29-1 and TRBJ2-2, with D tentatively TRBD1 (5 bases). This CDR3 region has 15 residues. V gave up 1 base and J gave up 7 bases, with 16 bases separating them. CDR1 and CDR2 from the germline V gene are SQVTM and ANQGSEA. CDR3 DNA sequence: TGCAGCGTTGAAGGGGGCGCCGACTTTGGCGGGGAGCTGTTTTTT. Translating gives CSVEGGADFGGELFF.

The chain has TRBV6-1 and TRBJ1-5, with D perhaps matching TRBD1 (5 bases). This CDR3 is 15 amino acids long. Germline CDR1 reads MNHNS; CDR2 reads SASEGT. Trimming cost V 6 bases and J 1 base, with 13 bases left between them. CDR3 residues: CASRPQGLSNQPQHF. CDR3 nucleotide sequence: TGTGCCAGCAGACCTCAGGGCCTCAGCAATCAGCCCCAGCATTTT.

The chain links TRBV21-1 to TRBJ2-2; the D segment call TRBD2 is taken from the table without a DNA check. TRBV21-1 is reported as a pseudogene. The CDR3 runs 18 residues. In DNA form, the CDR3 reads TGTGCCAGCAGCAAAACTAGCGGGAGGGCCCCGAACACCGGGGAGCTGTTTTTT. Protein sequence: CASSKTSGRAPNTGELFF.

The V and J genes are TRBV19 and TRBJ2-4; maybe TRBD2 (5 bases). Between the trimmed V and J ends, which lost 6 bases and 7 bases, there was a span of 25 bases. CDR3 length equals 17 residues. Per the germline V gene, CDR1 is LNHDA and CDR2 is SQIVND (reference sequence). The CDR3 bases are TGTGCCAGTAGGGATAATCGAGGGCGGTCCTCTCGGAACATTCAGTACTTC. Protein: CASRDNRGRSSRNIQYF.

V usage is TRBV5-6 and J usage is TRBJ1-5, with D possibly being TRBD1 (6 bases). V lost 4 bases to trimming and J lost 7 bases, with 18 bases between them. This CDR3 has 15 amino acids. CDR1 and CDR2 from the germline V gene are SGHDT and YYEEEE. CDR3 sequence reads: CASSAIRGAGQPQHF. The CDR3, as DNA: TGTGCCAGCAGCGCCATCCGGGGGGCTGGGCAGCCCCAGCATTTT.

The V and J genes are TRBV28 and TRBJ2-5; D may be TRBD2 (6 bases). Germline V CDR1 and CDR2: MDHEN, SYDVKM. V was shortened by 6 bases and J by 4 bases, with 21 bases between the two germline ends. This CDR3 is built from 16 residues. The CDR3 DNA follows: TGTGCCAGCAGACCCACTTCTGGGGAGGAAGGAGAGACCCAGTACTTC. Translation: CASRPTSGEEGETQYF. The variable domain in full, with the rest retrieved from reference TRBV28 and TRBJ2-5, is DVKVTQSSRYLVKRTGEKVFLECVQDMDHENMFWYRQDPGLGLRLIYFSYDVKMKEKGDIPEGYSVSREKKERFSLILESASTNQTSMYLCASRPTSGEEGETQYFGPGTRLLVL.

The chain links TRBV7-3 to TRBJ2-1, with 8 nucleotides matching TRBD2. Germline V gene data show CDR1 as SGHTA and CDR2 as FQGTGA. The CDR3 totals 16 residues. V lost 1 base and J lost 0; bases outside the gene matches: 2. This chain's CDR3 is CASSLNGGASYNEQFF. CDR3 nucleotides: TGTGCCAGCAGCTTAAACGGGGGGGCCTCCTACAATGAGCAGTTCTTC.

The chain recombines TRBV11-2 with TRBJ2-5; D is undetermined. The CDR3 sequence is 15 residues long. V was cut by 2 bases and J by 5 bases, with 15 bases left in between. CDR1 is SGHAT and CDR2 is FQNNGV in the germline V gene. The CDR3 region is CASSLNNAGGETQYF. The CDR3, as DNA: TGTGCCAGCAGCTTAAACAACGCAGGTGGGGAGACCCAGTACTTC.

This clone occurred a few times. The rearrangement joins TRBV27 to TRBJ1-2, with D perhaps matching TRBD1 (6 bases). The germline V and J ends were trimmed by 6 bases and 8 bases, with 16 bases remaining between them. Per germline, CDR1 MNHEY and CDR2 SMNVEV (reference sequence). This CDR3 contains 13 residues. The DNA of the CDR3 is TGTGCCAGCAGGGACAGTCCTCGGTCGGGCTACACCTTC. Its protein is CASRDSPRSGYTF.

The chain carries TRBV4-3 and TRBJ2-1, with 9 bases aligning to TRBD1. Germline assignment: CDR1 LGHNA and CDR2 YSLEER. This CDR3 has 16 residues. V shed 4 bases, J shed 4 bases, and the junction held 8 bases outside the gene matches. The DNA for the CDR3 is TGCGCCAGCAGCCGATACCGGGACAGGGAATACAATGAGCAGTTCTTC. It translates to CASSRYRDREYNEQFF.

This clone was detected only a few times. The chain links TRBV4-2 to TRBJ2-5, with D possibly matching TRBD1 (6 bases). V was cut by 0 bases and J by 0 bases, with 11 bases left in between. CDR3 length: 16 residues. The germline gives CDR1 LGHNA, CDR2 YNFKEQ. CDR3 amino acids: CASSQEIQGNQETQYF. CDR3 sequence (DNA): TGTGCCAGCAGCCAAGAGATACAGGGAAACCAAGAGACCCAGTACTTC.

A single count supports this clone. The V and J genes are TRBV28 and TRBJ2-3, with 10 bases fitting TRBD2. The CDR3 spans 15 residues. V shed 5 bases, J shed 6 bases, and the junction held 8 bases outside the gene matches. The V gene's germline CDR1 is MDHEN and CDR2 SYDVKM. The CDR3 nucleotides are TGTGCCAGCAGTGGGCCGGGACTAGCGTTGGATACGCAGTATTTT. It yields the protein CASSGPGLALDTQYF.

Notes on this clone: Mismatch with germline at one junction end may stem from a read error. The rearrangement joins TRBV6-5 to TRBJ2-5, with 7 bases identical to TRBD1. CDR1 and CDR2 from the germline V gene are MNHEY and SVGAGI. The CDR3 has 16 residues. CDR3 region: CASSYSVEQGQETQYF. The CDR3 DNA sequence: TGTGCCAGCAGCTACTCGGTCGAACAGGGGCAAGAGACCCAGTACTTC.

The rearrangement links TRBV30 to TRBJ1-2; the match to TRBD1 covers 8 bases. Germline CDR1 is GTSNPN and CDR2 is SVGIG (reference sequence). Trimming at V came to 5 bases and at J to 6 bases, leaving 5 bases not matched to a gene. The CDR3 is made up of 12 amino acids. In DNA, the CDR3 is TGTGCCTGGGACAGGGGAGAGGATGGCTACACCTTC. It translates to CAWDRGEDGYTF.

The chain joins TRBV27 to TRBJ2-5, with D perhaps matching TRBD1 (6 bases). CDR1 MNHEY and CDR2 SMNVEV come from the germline V gene (reference sequence). The CDR3 runs to 15 residues. V was trimmed by 5 bases and J by 3 bases, leaving 16 bases between them. The CDR3 reads CASSLAWTDKETQYF. CDR3 bases: TGTGCCAGCAGTCTCGCTTGGACAGACAAAGAGACCCAGTACTTC.

V is TRBV5-4 and J is TRBJ2-3; 11 bases agree with TRBD2. Per the germline V gene, CDR1 is SGHNT and CDR2 is YYREEE (reference sequence). The trim removed 4 bases at V and 4 bases at J, leaving 2 bases unmatched. The CDR3 is 14 residues long. The CDR3 DNA reads TGTGCCAGCAGCATAGCGGGAGGGCCAGATACGCAGTATTTT. This codes for CASSIAGGPDTQYF.

Only a few counts were recorded for this clone. The genes are TRBV28 and TRBJ2-6; D unclear. CDR1 and CDR2 from the germline V gene are MDHEN and SYDVKM. V was shortened by 1 base and J by 1 base, with 14 bases between the two germline ends. CDR3 length: 18 amino acids. CDR3 sequence reads: CASSLLEERISGANVLTF. The CDR3 DNA sequence: TGTGCCAGCAGTTTATTGGAAGAGAGGATATCTGGGGCCAACGTCCTGACTTTC.

The V call is TRBV19, the J call TRBJ1-5; 7 bases line up with TRBD1. The CDR3 runs 15 residues. The V gene end was trimmed by 6 bases and the J gene end by 2 bases; junction bases not matched to a gene: 7. The V gene's germline CDR1 is LNHDA and CDR2 SQIVND (reference sequence). CDR3 sequence: CASSKIGTGNQPQHF. DNA of the CDR3: TGTGCCAGTAGCAAAATCGGGACAGGCAATCAGCCCCAGCATTTT. Variable domain in full (rest from reference TRBV19 and TRBJ1-5): DGGITQSPKYLFRKEGQNVTLSCEQNLNHDAMYWYRQDPGQGLRLIYYSQIVNDFQKGDIAEGYSVSREKKESFPLTVTSAQKNPTAFYLCASSKIGTGNQPQHFGDGTRLSIL.

This clone was detected only once. This chain uses TRBV7-9 with TRBJ1-2; 11 bases map to TRBD1. Germline CDR1 is SEHNR and CDR2 is FQNEAQ (reference sequence). CDR3 size: 16 residues. The V and J ends lost 1 base and 4 bases, in that order; junction bases with no gene match: 5. CDR3: CASSLGGQGAVYGYTF. As DNA, the CDR3 is TGTGCCAGCAGCTTAGGAGGACAGGGGGCTGTCTATGGCTACACCTTC. Variable domain in full (rest from reference TRBV7-9 and TRBJ1-2): DTGVSQNPRHKITKRGQNVTFRCDPISEHNRLYWYRQTLGQGPEFLTYFQNEAQLEKSRLLSDRFSAERPKGSFSTLEIQRTEQGDSAMYLCASSLGGQGAVYGYTFGSGTRLTVV.

The chain employs TRBV28 and TRBJ2-5, with unresolved D. The CDR3 covers 12 residues. Germline values: CDR1 MDHEN, CDR2 SYDVKM. Trimming took off 2 bases at V and 5 bases at J, with 6 bases between the two ends. The CDR3 bases are TGTGCCAGCAGTTTAAACTCGGAGACCCAGTACTTC. Amino acids: CASSLNSETQYF.

A remark on this clone: The junction and the germline gene differ at one end; a read error may be behind it. The rearrangement joins TRBV2 to TRBJ2-1; D is uncertain. Looked up from germline, CDR1 is SNHLY and CDR2 is FYNNEI. The CDR3 totals 17 residues. Written as DNA, the CDR3 is TGTGCCAGCAGGGAAGAGTTTGTGGGCCCATCCTACAATGAGCAGTTCTTC. Encoded protein: CASREEFVGPSYNEQFF. The variable domain in full, with the rest retrieved from reference TRBV2 and TRBJ2-1, is EPEVTQTPSHQVTQMGQEVILRCVPISNHLYFYWYRQILGQKVEFLVSFYNNEISEKSEIFDDQFSVERPDGSNFTLKIRSTKLEDSAMYFCASREEFVGPSYNEQFFGPGTRLTVL.

The chain uses TRBV28 and TRBJ2-3; perhaps TRBD1 as D (7 bases). The CDR3 runs 15 residues. V was shortened by 6 bases and J by 5 bases, with 18 bases between the two germline ends. The germline V gene has CDR1 MDHEN and CDR2 SYDVKM. The CDR3 spells CASRTDRRVIDTQYF. The DNA for the CDR3 is TGTGCCAGCAGGACGGACAGGAGGGTGATAGATACGCAGTATTTT.

V gene TRBV5-4 combines with J gene TRBJ2-7; 8 bases align to TRBD1. The CDR3 loop spans 14 amino acids. Germline lookup yields CDR1 SGHNT and CDR2 YYREEE (reference sequence). V was clipped by 4 bases and J by 3 bases; unmatched bases: 6. CDR3: CASSGQGTRYEQYF. CDR3 nucleotides: TGTGCCAGCAGCGGACAGGGAACGCGCTACGAGCAGTACTTC.